This T cell receptor beta chain was sequenced in a study of blood T cell repertoires in COVID-19. Study-level information: The origin of the acute and convalescent COVID-19 samples was the United States, Italy and Spain.

This clone was seen a few times. In the original workflow: Amplified reference gene primers provided the basis for estimating nucleated cell counts. Profiling relied on immunoSEQ multiplex PCR, and the TCRdb table lists in-frame clones only, not all of them. The D gene and trimming were derived from the DNA, and the V and J assignments and clone size from that table. The sample has roughly 150,000 clones, around four fifths seen once. The CDR3 covers 14 residues. Germline V gives CDR1 SGHRS, CDR2 YFSETQ. With 2 bases removed from V and 1 base from J, the gap between germline ends came to 9 bases. The material sequenced was peripheral blood. The V and J genes are TRBV5-1 and TRBJ1-1, with a tentative D call TRBD1 (6 bases). The TCR originated in a man between 65 and 85 years old with acute or convalescent COVID-19. The CDR3 here is CASSLRTANTEAFF. The DNA for the CDR3 is TGCGCCAGCAGCTTACGGACAGCGAACACTGAAGCTTTCTTT. The variable domain in full, completed from reference TRBV5-1 and TRBJ1-1, reads KAGVTQTPRYLIKTRGQQVTLSCSPISGHRSVSWYQQTPGQGLQFLFEYFSETQRNKGNFPGRFSGRQFSNSRSEMNVSTLELGDSALYLCASSLRTANTEAFFGQGTRLTVV.